Listed below are T cell receptor beta chains from one sample, sequenced in a study of graft-versus-host responses after intestinal transplantation. Their recognized antigens are unknown. Clones were sequenced by immunoSEQ multiplex PCR, and TCRdb holds only the in-frame ones, with some missing. This repertoire shows about 120,000 clones, 90% found once; its top ten account for about 0.18%. Sequenced here: unstimulated CD4+ T cells sorted from spleen or lymph node cells, sampled before intestinal transplant. These receptors were collected from a human donor who received an intestinal transplant. The CDR3 runs from the conserved cysteine through the conserved F or W. D genes are given only for firm matches. Where a row states a size, it is once, few, many or the class of an expanded clone; other rows omit it.

TRBJ1-5 | TRBD1 | - | TRBV5-4 | TGTGCCAGCAGCCTCCAGGGGGATAGCAATCAGCCCCAGCATTTT | CASSLQGDSNQPQHF
TRBJ2-7 | - | - | TRBV6-6 | TGTGCCAGCAGTTACGTCAACGAGCAGTACTTC | CASSYVNEQYF
TRBJ2-4 | - | - | TRBV19 | TGTGCCAGTAGCGGCAAACGGGACATTCAGTACTTC | CASSGKRDIQYF
TRBJ1-2 | TRBD1 | - | TRBV11-2 | TGTGCCAGCAGCTTCCGGGACAGATATGGCTACACCTTC | CASSFRDRYGYTF
TRBJ2-7 | TRBD1 | - | TRBV5-4 | TGTGCCAGCAGCTTAGGGACAGGGAAGCCCTACGAGCAGTACTTC | CASSLGTGKPYEQYF
TRBJ2-5 | TRBD1 | - | TRBV5-4 | TGTGCCAGCTCAGGACAGGGGGTACCGGTCGGTCGGGAGACCCAGTACTTC | CASSGQGVPVGRETQYF
TRBJ2-7 | TRBD2 | - | TRBV7-6 | TGTGCCAGCAGCTTGGGGGTAGCGGGGGTTCTCTCCTACGAGCAGTACTTC | CASSLGVAGVLSYEQYF
TRBJ2-3 | - | - | TRBV5-6 | TGTGCCAGCAGCTTTGGGAGGAGGGGCACAGATACGCAGTATTTT | CASSFGRRGTDTQYF
TRBJ1-5 | TRBD1 | - | TRBV11-2 | TGTGCCAGCAGCTTGGCCGGGACAGGGTCACGGCAGCCCCAGCATTTT | CASSLAGTGSRQPQHF
TRBJ1-1 | - | - | TRBV11-2 | TGTGCCAGCAGCTCCGACAGGATACGAGCTGAAGCTTTCTTT | CASSSDRIRAEAFF
TRBJ1-2 | TRBD1 | - | TRBV5-1 | TGCGCCAGCAGCTCGGGACAGGGGGCTACTAACTATGGCTACACCTTC | CASSSGQGATNYGYTF
TRBJ1-1 | TRBD1 | - | TRBV7-9 | TGTGCCAGCAGCCCGACAGGGGGCCCAAACACTGAAGCTTTCTTT | CASSPTGGPNTEAFF
TRBJ1-2 | - | - | TRBV9 | TGTGCCAGCAGCGTAGGTGGCCGGGGGGAGTATGGCTACACCTTC | CASSVGGRGEYGYTF
TRBJ2-2 | - | few | TRBV10-1 | TGCGCCAGCAGTGATGAGACAGCCAACACCGGGGAGCTGTTTTTT | CASSDETANTGELFF
TRBJ1-5 | - | - | TRBV2 | TGTGCCAGCATGGAGGGGAGAGTCAGCAATCAGCCCCAGCATTTT | CASMEGRVSNQPQHF
TRBJ2-7 | - | - | TRBV6-5 | TGTGCCAGCAGTTTCGAGGGGGGGCCGGTCGAGCAGTACTTC | CASSFEGGPVEQYF
TRBJ2-2 | - | few | TRBV19 | TGTGCCAGTAGTATTACAGGGAACACCGGGGAGCTGTTTTTT | CASSITGNTGELFF
TRBJ1-4 | - | - | TRBV6-1 | TGTGCCAGCAGAGACACAGGGTTGGGAGAAAAACTGTTTTTT | CASRDTGLGEKLFF
TRBJ1-2 | - | few | TRBV6-5 | TGTGCCAGCAGTTACTGGGCACGGGGGGCAGGTGGCTACACCTTC | CASSYWARGAGGYTF
TRBJ2-1 | - | - | TRBV7-9 | TGTGCCACCACCCTTAGCTCCTACAATGAGCAGTTCTTC | CATTLSSYNEQFF
TRBJ1-5 | TRBD1 | - | TRBV27 | TGTGCCAGCAGTTTAGGGACAGGGGGTGGTCAGCCCCAGCATTTT | CASSLGTGGGQPQHF
TRBJ2-1 | TRBD2 | - | TRBV10-2 | TGCGCCAGCAGGACGTCGTTAGCGGGGGGTGACAATGAGCAGTTCTTC | CASRTSLAGGDNEQFF
TRBJ2-7 | TRBD1 | - | TRBV9 | TGTGCCAGCAGCGGGACAGGGGGCTACGAGCAGTACTTC | CASSGTGGYEQYF
TRBJ2-3 | - | - | TRBV15 | TGTGCCACCAGCAGAGACAGGGGCCCAGATACGCAGTATTTT | CATSRDRGPDTQYF
TRBJ2-6 | TRBD1 | - | TRBV19 | TGTGCCAGTAGTAAAAGAACGGGACAGGGTTCTGGGGCCAACGTCCTGACTTTC | CASSKRTGQGSGANVLTF
TRBJ2-1 | TRBD1 | - | TRBV6-5 | TGTGCCAGCAGTTACGGAGACAGGGATGGTAATGAGCAGTTCTTC | CASSYGDRDGNEQFF
TRBJ1-5 | TRBD1 | - | TRBV7-2 | TGTGCCAGCAGCTTAGGGACAGGGGGCAATCAGCCCCAGCATTTT | CASSLGTGGNQPQHF
TRBJ1-2 | - | once | TRBV5-4 | TGTGCCAGCAGCTTGATCGGAGCGGTAGGCTATGGCTACACCTTC | CASSLIGAVGYGYTF
TRBJ1-5 | - | - | TRBV5-1 | TGCGCCAGCAGCTTGGCCCTGGCCAGGGTTGACAATCAGCCCCAGCATTTT | CASSLALARVDNQPQHF
TRBJ2-1 | TRBD1 | - | TRBV19 | TGTGCCAGTAGTTCCGGACAGGGGGCGTACAATGAGCAGTTCTTC | CASSSGQGAYNEQFF
TRBJ1-5 | - | once | TRBV10-3 | TGTGCCATCAGTTCTCTGTCCGGGAATCAGCCCCAGCATTTT | CAISSLSGNQPQHF